The subject of this entry is one T cell receptor (beta chain). This CDR3 contains 14 residues. Trimming took 6 bases from V and 5 from J, leaving 14 bases between them. The germline V gene encodes CDR1 MNHEY and CDR2 SVGAGI. These data come from a study of cytomegalovirus exposure and HLA in healthy donors. Overall study: The 120 or so validation repertoires were produced on the same platform as the approximately 670 repertoires of the first cohort. This was reported in a later analysis.

The method was immunoSEQ multiplex PCR; TCRdb's version includes in-frame clones alone and lacks a portion of them. This sample has about 160,000 clones, with around four fifths found just once. The rearrangement uses TRBV6-5 and TRBJ2-4; possibly TRBD2 for D (6 bases). This clonotype was sampled from a man aged 30 to 45 in good health and CMV-seropositive. The specimen sequenced was PBMCs. The chain's CDR3 is CASSWAGRQNIQYF. CDR3 bases: TGTGCCAGCAGCTGGGCGGGGCGACAAAACATTCAGTACTTC.